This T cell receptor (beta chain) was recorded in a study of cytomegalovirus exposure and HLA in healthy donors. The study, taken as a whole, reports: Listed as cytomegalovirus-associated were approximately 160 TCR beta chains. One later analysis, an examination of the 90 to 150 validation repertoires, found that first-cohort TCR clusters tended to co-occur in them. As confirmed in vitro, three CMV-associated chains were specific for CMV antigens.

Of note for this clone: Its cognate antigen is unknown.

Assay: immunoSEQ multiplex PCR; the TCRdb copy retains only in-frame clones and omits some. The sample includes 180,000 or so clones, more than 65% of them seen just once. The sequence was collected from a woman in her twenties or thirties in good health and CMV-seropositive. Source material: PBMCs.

For the CDR3, the DNA is TGCGCCAGCAGCTGGGGGAGGACAGGCATTAACTATGGCTACACCTTC. Its translation is CASSWGRTGINYGYTF. The rearrangement joins TRBV5-1 to TRBJ1-2, with TRBD1 identical over 7 bases. CDR3 size: 16 residues. CDR1 and CDR2 (germline): SGHRS, YFSETQ. The V segment lost 3 bases and the J segment 1 base; nucleotides outside the gene matches: 9.